This T cell receptor (beta chain) is drawn from a study of cytomegalovirus exposure and HLA in healthy donors. Whole-study context: Early released data comprised around 79 million unique TCRs from HLA-typed donors. General study results and limits: Later, an analysis found that common viral pathogens appeared to be linked with several of the most significant clusters.

The PCR ran on 60 Vbeta and 13 Jbeta primers. Some clones are missing from TCRdb's copy, which holds only in-frame ones; the method was immunoSEQ multiplex PCR. In the table there are around 120,000 clones, about three quarters of which are singletons. For this clone: Its matching antigen is unknown.

The sequencing input was PBMCs. This clonotype was sampled from a female donor in good health and CMV-seropositive.

The CDR3 spells CASSSGTEKNIQYF. In DNA, the CDR3 is TGTGCCAGCAGTTCTGGGACAGAAAAAAACATTCAGTACTTC. This chain connects TRBV28 to TRBJ2-4, with 7 bases identical to TRBD1. V shed 4 bases, J shed 4 bases, and the junction held 4 bases outside the gene matches. This CDR3 is 14 amino acids long. Germline loops: CDR1 MDHEN, CDR2 SYDVKM.